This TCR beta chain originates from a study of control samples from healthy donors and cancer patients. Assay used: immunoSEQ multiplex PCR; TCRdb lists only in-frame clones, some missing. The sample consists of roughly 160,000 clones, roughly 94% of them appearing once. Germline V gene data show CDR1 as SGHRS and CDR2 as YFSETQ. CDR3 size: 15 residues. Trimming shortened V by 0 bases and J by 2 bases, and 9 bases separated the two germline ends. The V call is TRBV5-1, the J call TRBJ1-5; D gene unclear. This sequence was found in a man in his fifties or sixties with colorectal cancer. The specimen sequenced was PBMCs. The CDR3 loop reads CASSLGISGNQPQHF. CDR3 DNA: TGCGCCAGCAGCTTGGGAATTTCGGGCAATCAGCCCCAGCATTTT. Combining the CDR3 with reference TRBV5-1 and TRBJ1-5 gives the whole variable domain KAGVTQTPRYLIKTRGQQVTLSCSPISGHRSVSWYQQTPGQGLQFLFEYFSETQRNKGNFPGRFSGRQFSNSRSEMNVSTLELGDSALYLCASSLGISGNQPQHFGDGTRLSIL.